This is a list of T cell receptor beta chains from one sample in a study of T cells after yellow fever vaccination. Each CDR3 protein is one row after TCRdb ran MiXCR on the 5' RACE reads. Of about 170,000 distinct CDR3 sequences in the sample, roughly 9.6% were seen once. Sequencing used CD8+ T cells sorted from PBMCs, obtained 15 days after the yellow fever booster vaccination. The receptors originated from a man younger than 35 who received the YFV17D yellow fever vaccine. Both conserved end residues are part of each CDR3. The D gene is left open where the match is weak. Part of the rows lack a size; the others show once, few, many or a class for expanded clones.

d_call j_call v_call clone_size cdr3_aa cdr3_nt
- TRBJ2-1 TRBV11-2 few CASSLGVTHPLSYNEQFF TGTGCCAGCAGCTTAGGGGTAACTCACCCCCTCTCCTACAATGAGCAGTTCTTC
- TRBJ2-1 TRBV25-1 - CASSDLIEQFF TGTGCCAGCAGTGACCTAATTGAGCAGTTCTTC
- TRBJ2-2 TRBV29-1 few CSVTENTGELFF TGCAGCGTGACGGAGAACACCGGGGAGCTGTTTTTT
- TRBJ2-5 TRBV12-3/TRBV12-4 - CASSPALHWAQYF TGTGCCAGCAGCCCTGCCCTGCACTGGGCCCAGTACTTC
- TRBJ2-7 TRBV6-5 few CASSQWGRFQAREQYF TGTGCCAGCAGTCAATGGGGACGGTTCCAAGCTCGGGAGCAGTACTTC
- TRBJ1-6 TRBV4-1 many CASSQTGPSSYNSPLHF TGCGCCAGCAGCCAGACCGGGCCGAGCTCCTATAATTCACCCCTCCACTTT
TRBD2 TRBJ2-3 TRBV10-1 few CASSRLASTDTQYF TGCGCCAGCAGTAGACTAGCGAGCACAGATACGCAGTATTTT
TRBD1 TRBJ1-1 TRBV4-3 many CASSPTTQSGGGMAFF TGCGCCAGCAGCCCTACTACCCAATCAGGGGGAGGAATGGCTTTCTTT
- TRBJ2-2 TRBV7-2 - CASSPGYYTGELFF TGTGCCAGCAGCCCGGGGTATTACACCGGGGAGCTGTTTTTT
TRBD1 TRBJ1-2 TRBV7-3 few CASSSTGSGYTF TGTGCCAGCAGCTCGACAGGGTCTGGCTACACCTTC
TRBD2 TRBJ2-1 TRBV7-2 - CASSPIAGGRNEQFF TGTGCCAGCAGCCCTATAGCGGGGGGGCGTAATGAGCAGTTCTTC
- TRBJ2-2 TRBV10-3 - CAISPGPGELFF TGTGCCATCAGTCCGGGGCCCGGGGAGCTGTTTTTT
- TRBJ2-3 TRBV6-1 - CASTGRGAFADTQYF TGTGCCAGCACCGGAAGGGGGGCCTTTGCCGATACGCAGTATTTT
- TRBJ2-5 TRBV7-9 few CASSFRDGETQYF TGTGCCAGCAGCTTCAGGGACGGAGAGACCCAGTACTTC